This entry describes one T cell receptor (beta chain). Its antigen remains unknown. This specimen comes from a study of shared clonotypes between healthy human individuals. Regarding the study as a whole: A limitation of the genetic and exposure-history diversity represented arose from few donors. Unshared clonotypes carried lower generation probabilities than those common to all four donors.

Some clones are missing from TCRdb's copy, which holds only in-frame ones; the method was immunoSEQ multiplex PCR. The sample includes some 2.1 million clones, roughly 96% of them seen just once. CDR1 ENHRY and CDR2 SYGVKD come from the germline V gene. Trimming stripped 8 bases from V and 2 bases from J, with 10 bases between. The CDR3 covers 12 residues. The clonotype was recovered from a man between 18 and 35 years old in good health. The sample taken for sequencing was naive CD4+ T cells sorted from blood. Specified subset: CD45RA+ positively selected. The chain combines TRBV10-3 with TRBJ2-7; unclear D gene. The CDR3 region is CAIAASAYEQYF. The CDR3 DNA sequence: TGTGCCATCGCAGCCTCTGCCTACGAGCAGTACTTC.